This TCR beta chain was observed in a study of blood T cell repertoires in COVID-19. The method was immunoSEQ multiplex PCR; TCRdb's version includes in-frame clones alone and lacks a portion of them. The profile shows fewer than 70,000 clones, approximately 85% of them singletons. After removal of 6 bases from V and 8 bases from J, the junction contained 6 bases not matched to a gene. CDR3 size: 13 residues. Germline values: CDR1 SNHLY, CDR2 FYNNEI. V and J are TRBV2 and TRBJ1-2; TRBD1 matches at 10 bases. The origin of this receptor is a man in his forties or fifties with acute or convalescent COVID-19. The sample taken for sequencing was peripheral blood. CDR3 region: CASRVDRGQGYTF. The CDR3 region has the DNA TGTGCCAGCAGGGTCGACAGGGGGCAAGGCTACACCTTC.